The 30 T cell receptor beta chains given below trace back to one sample, sequenced in a study of CD8 T cells in ankylosing spondylitis. Using its own MiXCR run on the 5' RACE reads, TCRdb lists one record per CDR3 protein. The data show 150,000 to 200,000 distinct CDR3 sequences, 25% to 35% seen once. The sequenced sample was synovial fluid, either unsorted or a sorted T cell fraction (not recorded which). The receptors come from a male donor with ankylosing spondylitis.

This clonotype was picked up a small number of times. The J gene is TRBJ2-7, the V gene TRBV18, with D possibly called TRBD1 or TRBD2 (5 bases each). Trimming stripped 2 bases from V and 0 bases from J, with 8 bases between. The CDR3 sequence is 14 residues long. Germline lookup yields CDR1 KGHSH and CDR2 LQKENI. The CDR3 DNA reads as TGTGCCAGCTCACCAGCAGGGAGCTCCTACGAGCAGTACTTC. It yields the protein CASSPAGSSYEQYF.

This chain links TRBV11-2 with TRBJ1-4; 7 bases align to TRBD1. V gave up 2 bases and J gave up 6 bases; unmatched junction bases: 6. Germline V CDR1 and CDR2: SGHAT, FQNNGV. CDR3 length: 15 amino acids. Here the CDR3 reads CASSLIDRVDEKLFF. DNA of the CDR3: TGTGCCAGCAGCTTAATAGACAGGGTCGATGAAAAACTGTTTTTT.

The chain couples TRBV6-2 or TRBV6-3 to TRBJ1-1, with D possibly TRBD1 on 6 matching bases. Germline V gene lookup returns CDR1 MNHEY and CDR2 SVGEGT. The CDR3 sequence is 12 residues long. Deletions cut 6 bases from V and 4 bases from J, with 9 bases between. Here the CDR3 reads CASSPTGTEAFF. The CDR3 nucleotides are TGTGCCAGCAGCCCGACAGGCACTGAAGCTTTCTTT.

In its sample, this clonotype was seen a few times. The CDR3 DNA reads TGCAGCGTTGAAGGCAACAGGGACGGGGAGCTGTTTTTT. Translating gives CSVEGNRDGELFF. The rearrangement uses TRBV29-1 and TRBJ2-2, with D perhaps matching TRBD1 (6 bases). With 1 base removed from V and 7 bases from J, the gap between germline ends came to 10 bases. CDR3 size: 13 residues. Germline CDR1 is SQVTM and CDR2 is ANQGSEA.

The sample holds a few counts of this clonotype. The CDR3 coding sequence is TGCGCCAGCAGCTTGGTTGGAGGGTCGTTTGGGGCCAACGTCCTGACTTTC. Amino acid sequence: CASSLVGGSFGANVLTF. The chain carries TRBV5-1 and TRBJ2-6; the D gene is possibly TRBD2 (6 bases). The V end lost 0 bases, the J end lost 3 bases, and 13 bases lay between the germline ends. The CDR3 is 17 amino acids. Looked up from germline, CDR1 is SGHRS and CDR2 is YFSETQ.

V and J are TRBV20-1 and TRBJ2-1, with TRBD2 matching 7 bases. With 5 bases clipped from V and 3 bases from J, the junction kept 7 bases outside the gene matches. Germline lookup yields CDR1 DFQATT and CDR2 SNEGSKA (reference sequence). This CDR3 comprises 14 residues. The CDR3 is CSASSGKSYNEQFF. CDR3 in DNA: TGCAGTGCTTCAAGCGGGAAGAGCTACAATGAGCAGTTCTTC.

V and J are TRBV2 and TRBJ2-3; tentatively, D is TRBD1 or TRBD2 (5 bases each). CDR1 and CDR2 from the germline V gene are SNHLY and FYNNEI. Trimming took 5 bases from V and 8 from J, leaving 17 bases between them. This CDR3 region has 14 residues. CDR3 in amino acids: CASSNGTYLGTQYF. The DNA of the CDR3 is TGTGCCAGCAGTAACGGGACCTACCTGGGTACGCAGTATTTT.

This clonotype was detected a few times. The V call is TRBV20-1, the J call TRBJ2-7; TRBD2 matches 10 bases. This CDR3 region has 13 residues. The junction had 6 bases not matched to a gene; V was cut back by 6 bases and J by 4 bases. Germline V lookup: CDR1 DFQATT, CDR2 SNEGSKA (reference sequence). In DNA form, the CDR3 reads TGCAGTGCACGTAGCGGGAGGATGTACGAGCAGTACTTC. It specifies CSARSGRMYEQYF.

The rearrangement links TRBV5-1 to TRBJ1-2; tentative D call: TRBD1 (6 bases). The V gene lost 4 bases and the J gene lost 4 bases, with 20 bases spanning the gap. Germline V gene sequence: CDR1 SGHRS, CDR2 YFSETQ. There are 16 residues in the CDR3. CDR3 in DNA: TGCGCCAGCAGCCCGGGGGGGCTGTTTCCCGGCTATGGCTACACCTTC. Its translation is CASSPGGLFPGYGYTF.

The rearrangement joins TRBV12-3 or TRBV12-4 to TRBJ1-1; the match to TRBD1 covers 8 bases. CDR3 length equals 14 residues. With 4 bases clipped from V and 6 bases from J, the junction kept 7 bases outside the gene matches. The CDR3 here is CASSSTGVRSEAFF. The CDR3 bases are TGTGCCAGCAGTTCGACAGGGGTTAGGTCTGAAGCTTTCTTT.

This clonotype has just a few counts. The rearrangement links TRBV28 to TRBJ2-7; 9 bases are shared with TRBD1. From germline, CDR1 is MDHEN and CDR2 SYDVKM. V shed 4 bases and J 3 bases; nucleotides not matched to a gene: 4. The CDR3 contains 14 residues. The CDR3 coding sequence is TGTGCCAGCAGTTCCCGGGACAGGGTCTACGAGCAGTACTTC. Translated, it gives CASSSRDRVYEQYF.

The chain joins TRBV14 to TRBJ2-5; D is ambiguous. Germline V lookup: CDR1 SGHDN, CDR2 FVKESK. The V gene lost 4 bases and the J gene lost 2 bases, with 5 bases spanning the gap. The CDR3 loop spans 12 amino acids. The CDR3 DNA reads TGTGCCAGCAGCCGACTGCAAGAGACCCAGTACTTC. Translation gives CASSRLQETQYF.

This clonotype showed up just a few times. The chain recombines TRBV4-1 with TRBJ1-1; no firm D call. In germline, CDR1 is MGHRA, CDR2 YSYEKL. There are 15 residues in the CDR3. V lost 1 base to trimming and J lost 1 base, with 10 bases between them. The chain's CDR3 is CASSQVWTENTEAFF. The CDR3 DNA reads TGCGCCAGCAGCCAAGTTTGGACGGAGAACACTGAAGCTTTCTTT.

The chain is built from TRBV6-6 and TRBJ2-3; D unclear. V lost 6 bases, J lost 2 bases, and 6 bases lay in between. Germline CDR1 MNHNY, CDR2 SVGAGI (reference sequence). CDR3 size: 12 residues. The CDR3 protein is CASRVITDTQYF. CDR3 nucleotide sequence: TGTGCCAGCAGGGTGATCACAGATACGCAGTATTTT.

This chain joins TRBV7-2 and TRBJ2-1; D may be TRBD1 or TRBD2 (5 bases each). Germline V gene sequence: CDR1 SGHTA, CDR2 FQGNSA. V lost 3 bases to trimming and J lost 5 bases, with 8 bases between them. The length of the CDR3 is 13 residues. The CDR3 loop reads CASSLGPNNEQFF. In nucleotides, the CDR3 is TGTGCCAGCAGCTTGGGACCAAACAATGAGCAGTTCTTC.

This clonotype was seen ten or more times. The rearrangement links TRBV7-2 to TRBJ1-1; 7 bases map to TRBD1. V gave up 7 bases and J gave up 9 bases; unmatched junction bases: 8. The CDR3 loop spans 12 amino acids. Germline CDR1 is SGHTA and CDR2 is FQGNSA. CDR3 DNA: TGTGCCAGCATTTTAGGACAGGAGAAAGCTTTCTTT. Protein product: CASILGQEKAFF.

This clonotype was picked up a small number of times. The genes are TRBV7-8 and TRBJ2-3; 9 nucleotides line up with TRBD2. The length of the CDR3 is 16 residues. V lost 2 bases to trimming and J lost 1 base; unmatched junction nucleotides: 4. Germline loops: CDR1 SGHVS, CDR2 FQNEAQ. In DNA, the CDR3 is TGTGCCAGCAGCTTATTAGCGGGAGAGGGCACAGATACGCAGTATTTT. Its translation: CASSLLAGEGTDTQYF.

The rearrangement links TRBV6-1 to TRBJ1-1; D uncertain. This CDR3 contains 15 residues. V dropped 7 bases and J dropped 1 base, with 16 bases sitting between them. Germline V gene sequence: CDR1 MNHNS, CDR2 SASEGT. CDR3 loop: CASIYGPPQNTEAFF. In nucleotides, the CDR3 is TGTGCCAGCATCTACGGACCTCCCCAGAACACTGAAGCTTTCTTT.

The chain employs TRBV29-1 and TRBJ2-7; 8 bases line up with TRBD1. With 6 bases clipped from V and 3 bases from J, the junction kept 7 bases outside the gene matches. Germline-derived CDR1 and CDR2 are SQVTM and ANQGSEA. The CDR3 spans 13 residues. The CDR3 DNA sequence: TGCAGCGTCTGGGACAGGAACCTCTACGAGCAGTACTTC. Protein: CSVWDRNLYEQYF.

This chain connects TRBV6-1 to TRBJ1-2; D uncertain. From germline, CDR1 is MNHNS and CDR2 SASEGT. Trimming stripped 8 bases from V and 4 bases from J, with 17 bases between. The CDR3 runs 14 residues. The CDR3 nucleotides read TGTGCCAGCTCGAATGGAGGGTTGCCCTATGGCTACACCTTC. As protein: CASSNGGLPYGYTF.

This clonotype was observed at least ten times. The V call is TRBV20-1, the J call TRBJ2-3, with 9 bases lining up with TRBD2. J lost 6 bases, V lost 4 bases, and 11 bases had no gene match. The length of the CDR3 is 15 residues. Per germline, CDR1 DFQATT and CDR2 SNEGSKA (reference sequence). CDR3 sequence (DNA): TGCAGTGCTAAGTGGGCTAGCGGGGTCAGGGATACGCAGTATTTT. Encoded protein: CSAKWASGVRDTQYF.

This clonotype was detected ten times or more. The V and J genes are TRBV11-2 and TRBJ2-7; no clear D gene. The V and J ends lost 5 bases and 2 bases respectively, with 13 bases between them. Germline V CDR1 and CDR2: SGHAT, FQNNGV. This CDR3 has 14 amino acids. The CDR3 sequence: CASSIRHGTYEQYF. DNA for the CDR3: TGTGCCAGCAGCATCCGGCACGGAACCTACGAGCAGTACTTC.

The CDR3 is CASSLGHPNNSPLHF. CDR3 coding DNA: TGCGCCAGCAGCTTGGGTCATCCGAATAATTCACCCCTCCACTTT. J is TRBJ1-6 and V is TRBV5-1; D remains ambiguous. V lost 0 bases and J lost 5, with 9 bases in between. Germline CDR1 and CDR2: SGHRS and YFSETQ. CDR3 length: 15 residues.

The gene calls are TRBV19 and TRBJ2-1; 12 bases match TRBD2. The length of the CDR3 is 18 residues. The junction had 9 bases not matched to a gene; V was cut back by 3 bases and J by 3 bases. Looked up from germline, CDR1 is LNHDA and CDR2 is SQIVND (reference sequence). The CDR3 here is CASSILAGGPVDYNEQFF. The CDR3 nucleotides are TGTGCCAGTAGTATCCTAGCGGGGGGGCCAGTTGACTACAATGAGCAGTTCTTC.

This clonotype appeared many times. This chain uses TRBV20-1 with TRBJ1-2; D is ambiguous. The CDR3 contains 12 residues. V lost 0 bases to trimming and J lost 7 bases, with 9 bases between them. The germline V gene has CDR1 DFQATT and CDR2 SNEGSKA (reference sequence). The CDR3 DNA sequence: TGCAGTGCTAGAGATCAAGCGTCTGGCTACACCTTC. This encodes CSARDQASGYTF.

The J gene is TRBJ1-4, the V gene TRBV4-2; D unresolved. This CDR3 spans 15 amino acids. The germline V gene encodes CDR1 LGHNA and CDR2 YNFKEQ. V lost 0 bases to trimming and J lost 4 bases, with 9 bases between them. The CDR3 loop reads CASSQDWQNNEKLFF. The CDR3 nucleotides are TGTGCCAGCAGCCAAGATTGGCAGAATAATGAAAAACTGTTTTTT.

This clonotype came up a few times. V usage is TRBV29-1 and J usage is TRBJ2-3, with TRBD1 matching 10 bases. V dropped 7 bases and J dropped 4; count of bases not matched to a gene: 2. Germline V gene data show CDR1 as SQVTM and CDR2 as ANQGSEA. The CDR3 totals 12 residues. This chain's CDR3 is CSADRGPDTQYF. CDR3 bases: TGCAGCGCAGACAGGGGGCCAGATACGCAGTATTTT.

There are a few counts of this clonotype. The chain is built from TRBV6-5 and TRBJ1-1; D is perhaps TRBD1 (6 bases). The germline V and J ends were trimmed by 2 bases and 1 base, with 11 bases remaining between them. This CDR3 has 15 residues. Germline-derived CDR1 and CDR2 are MNHEY and SVGAGI. CDR3 protein: CASSYLTGTNTEAFF. In DNA, the CDR3 is TGTGCCAGCAGTTACCTCACAGGGACGAACACTGAAGCTTTCTTT.

This clonotype was seen only once. The rearrangement joins TRBV20-1 to TRBJ2-3, with TRBD2 identical over 15 bases. CDR1 and CDR2 (germline): DFQATT, SNEGSKA (reference sequence). The ends lost 6 bases at V and 2 bases at J; junction bases unmatched: 6. This CDR3 contains 16 residues. The CDR3 DNA sequence: TGCAGTGCACTCGGGACTAGCGGGAGGTTCACAGATACGCAGTATTTT. This gives the protein CSALGTSGRFTDTQYF.

This clonotype has more than one count but fewer than ten. The V call is TRBV29-1, the J call TRBJ2-7; 10 bases line up with TRBD1. Germline V lookup: CDR1 SQVTM, CDR2 ANQGSEA. V shed 5 bases, J shed 4 bases, and the junction held 8 bases outside the gene matches. This CDR3 comprises 14 residues. CDR3 protein: CSVLRQGAQYEQYF. The CDR3 region has the DNA TGCAGCGTTCTTAGACAGGGGGCACAATACGAGCAGTACTTC.